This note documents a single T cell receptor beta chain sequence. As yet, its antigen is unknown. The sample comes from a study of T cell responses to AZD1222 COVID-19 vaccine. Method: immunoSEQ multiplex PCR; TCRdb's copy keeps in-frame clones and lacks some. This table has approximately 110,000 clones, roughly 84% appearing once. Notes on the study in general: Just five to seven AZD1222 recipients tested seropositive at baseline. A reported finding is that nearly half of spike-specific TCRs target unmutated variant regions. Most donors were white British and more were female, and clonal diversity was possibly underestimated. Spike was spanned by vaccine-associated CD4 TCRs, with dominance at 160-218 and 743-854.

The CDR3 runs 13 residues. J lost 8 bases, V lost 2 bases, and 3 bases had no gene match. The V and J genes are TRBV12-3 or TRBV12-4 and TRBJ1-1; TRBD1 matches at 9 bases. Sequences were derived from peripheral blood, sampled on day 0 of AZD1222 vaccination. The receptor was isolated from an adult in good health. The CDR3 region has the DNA TGTGCCAGCAGTTTAACAGGGGGCGCAGAAGCTTTCTTT. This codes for CASSLTGGAEAFF.